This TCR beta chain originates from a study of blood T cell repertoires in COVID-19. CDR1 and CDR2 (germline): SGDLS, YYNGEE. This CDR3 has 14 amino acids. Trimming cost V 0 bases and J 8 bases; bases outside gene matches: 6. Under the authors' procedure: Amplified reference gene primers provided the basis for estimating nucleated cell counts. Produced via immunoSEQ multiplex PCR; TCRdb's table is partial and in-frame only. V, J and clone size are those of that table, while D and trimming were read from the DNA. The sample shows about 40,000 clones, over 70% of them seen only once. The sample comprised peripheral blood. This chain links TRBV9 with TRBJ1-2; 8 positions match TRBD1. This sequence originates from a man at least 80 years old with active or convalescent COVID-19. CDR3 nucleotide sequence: TGTGCCAGCAGCGTAGAGGGCGCAGGGGGCGGCTACACCTTC. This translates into CASSVEGAGGGYTF. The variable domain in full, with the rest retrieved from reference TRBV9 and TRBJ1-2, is DSGVTQTPKHLITATGQRVTLRCSPRSGDLSVYWYQQSLDQGLQFLIQYYNGEERAKGNILERFSAQQFPDLHSELNLSSLELGDSALYFCASSVEGAGGGYTFGSGTRLTVV.